The present T cell receptor beta chain was sequenced within a study of identical twins. MiXCR, applied by TCRdb to the 5' RACE reads, yields one record per CDR3 protein. The profile shows hundreds of thousands of distinct CDR3 sequences, about a fifth of them singletons. This clonotype was detected a few times. Its antigen is unknown. Germline values: CDR1 MNHEY, CDR2 SMNVEV (reference sequence). The J segment lost 5 bases and the V segment lost 0 bases, leaving 12 bases of the junction unmatched. The CDR3 runs to 17 residues. The study's findings and limits: Whereas memory repertoires showed no such difference, abundant cord blood beta clonotypes carried fewer insertions.

These same data were also listed under a study on yellow fever vaccine responses in identical twins.

The sample consisted of CD4+ T cells sorted from blood. The chain employs TRBV27 and TRBJ1-2, with 7 bases aligning to TRBD1. This sequence was found in a woman in her late teens or twenties in good health. The CDR3 protein is CASSLSRRERGLYGYTF. In nucleotides, the CDR3 is TGTGCCAGCAGTTTATCGAGGAGAGAAAGGGGGCTGTATGGCTACACCTTC.